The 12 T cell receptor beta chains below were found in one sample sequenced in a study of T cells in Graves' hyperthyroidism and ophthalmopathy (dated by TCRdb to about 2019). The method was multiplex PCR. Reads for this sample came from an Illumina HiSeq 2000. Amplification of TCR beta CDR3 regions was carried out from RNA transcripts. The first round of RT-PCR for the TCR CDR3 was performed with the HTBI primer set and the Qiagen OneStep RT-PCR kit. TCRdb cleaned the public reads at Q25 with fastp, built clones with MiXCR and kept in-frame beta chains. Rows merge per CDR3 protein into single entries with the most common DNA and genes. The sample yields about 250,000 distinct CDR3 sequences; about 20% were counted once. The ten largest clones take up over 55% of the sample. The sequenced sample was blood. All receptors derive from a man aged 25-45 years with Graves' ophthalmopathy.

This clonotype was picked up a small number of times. CDR3 coding DNA: TGCGCCATTCGCGGGAGCTCCTACGAGCAGTACTTC. Amino acids: CAIRGSSYEQYF. The chain has TRBV10-1 and TRBJ2-7; TRBD2 matches at 7 bases. V lost 10 bases to trimming and J lost 0 bases; unmatched junction nucleotides: 3. The CDR3 contains 12 residues. In germline, CDR1 is WNHNN, CDR2 SYGVQD (reference sequence).

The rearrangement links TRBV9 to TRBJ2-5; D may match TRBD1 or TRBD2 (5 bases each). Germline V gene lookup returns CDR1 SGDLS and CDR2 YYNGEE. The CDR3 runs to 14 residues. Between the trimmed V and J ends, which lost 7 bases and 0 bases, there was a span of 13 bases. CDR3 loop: CASSGTLYQETQYF. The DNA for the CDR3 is TGTGCCAGCTCCGGGACGCTATACCAAGAGACCCAGTACTTC. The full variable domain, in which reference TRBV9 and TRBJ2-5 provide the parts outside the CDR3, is DSGVTQTPKHLITATGQRVTLRCSPRSGDLSVYWYQQSLDQGLQFLIQYYNGEERAKGNILERFSAQQFPDLHSELNLSSLELGDSALYFCASSGTLYQETQYFGPGTRLLVL.

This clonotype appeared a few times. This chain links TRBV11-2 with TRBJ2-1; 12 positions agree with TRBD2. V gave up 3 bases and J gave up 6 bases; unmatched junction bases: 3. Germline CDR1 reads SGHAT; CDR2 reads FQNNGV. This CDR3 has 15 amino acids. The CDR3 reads CASSLETSGSNEQFF. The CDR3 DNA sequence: TGTGCCAGCAGCTTGGAGACTAGCGGGAGCAATGAGCAGTTCTTC.

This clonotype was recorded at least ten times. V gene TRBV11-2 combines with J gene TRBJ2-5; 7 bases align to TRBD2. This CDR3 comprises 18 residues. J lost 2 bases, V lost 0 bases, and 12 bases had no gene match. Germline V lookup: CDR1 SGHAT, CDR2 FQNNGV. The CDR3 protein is CASSLEPGFGLVQETQYF. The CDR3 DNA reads TGTGCCAGCAGCTTAGAGCCCGGGTTCGGACTAGTTCAAGAGACCCAGTACTTC.

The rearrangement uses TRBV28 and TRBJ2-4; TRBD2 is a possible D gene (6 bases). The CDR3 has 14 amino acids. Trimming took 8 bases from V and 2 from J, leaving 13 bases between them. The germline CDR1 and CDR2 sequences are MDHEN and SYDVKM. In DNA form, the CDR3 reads TGTGCCAGCGGGGCAGGGACTTCCAAAAACATTCAGTACTTC. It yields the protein CASGAGTSKNIQYF.

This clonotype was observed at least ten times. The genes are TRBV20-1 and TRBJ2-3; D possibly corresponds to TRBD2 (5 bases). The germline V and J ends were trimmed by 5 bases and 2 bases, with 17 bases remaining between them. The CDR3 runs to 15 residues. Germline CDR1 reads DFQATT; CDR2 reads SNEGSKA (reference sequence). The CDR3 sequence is CSAVDGRVDTDTQYF. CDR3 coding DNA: TGCAGTGCTGTTGACGGGCGGGTCGACACAGATACGCAGTATTTT.

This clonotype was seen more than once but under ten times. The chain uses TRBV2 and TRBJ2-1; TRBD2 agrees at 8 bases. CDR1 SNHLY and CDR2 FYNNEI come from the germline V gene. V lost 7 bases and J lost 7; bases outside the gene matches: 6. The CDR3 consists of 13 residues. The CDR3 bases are TGTGCCAGCATGAAGCGGGAGACAAATGAGCAGTTCTTC. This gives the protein CASMKRETNEQFF.

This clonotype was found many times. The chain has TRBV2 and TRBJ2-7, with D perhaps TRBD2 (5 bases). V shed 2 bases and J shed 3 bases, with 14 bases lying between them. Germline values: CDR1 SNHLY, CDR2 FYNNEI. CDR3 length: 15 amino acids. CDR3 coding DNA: TGTGCCAGCAGTGAAAGGGAGAGGACGGGCTACGAGCAGTACTTC. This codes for CASSERERTGYEQYF.

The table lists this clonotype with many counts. The CDR3 spells CASSAGQRITDTQYF. CDR3 DNA sequence: TGTGCCAGCAGCGCGGGACAGCGGATCACAGATACGCAGTATTTT. The gene calls are TRBV9 and TRBJ2-3, with 7 bases fitting TRBD1. Germline CDR1 is SGDLS and CDR2 is YYNGEE. Germline trimming cut 3 bases from V and 2 bases from J; bases unmatched to any gene: 6. This CDR3 comprises 15 residues.

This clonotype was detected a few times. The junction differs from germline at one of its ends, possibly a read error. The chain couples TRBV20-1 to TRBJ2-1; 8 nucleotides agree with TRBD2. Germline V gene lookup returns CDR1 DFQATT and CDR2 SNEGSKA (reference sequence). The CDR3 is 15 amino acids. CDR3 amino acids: CSARVGSGMYNGQFF. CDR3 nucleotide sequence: TGCAGTGCTAGAGTGGGTAGCGGGATGTACAATGGGCAGTTCTTC.

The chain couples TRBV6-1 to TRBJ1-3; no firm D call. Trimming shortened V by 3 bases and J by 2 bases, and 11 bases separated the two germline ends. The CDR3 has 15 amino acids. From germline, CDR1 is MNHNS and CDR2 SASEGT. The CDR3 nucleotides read TGTGCCAGCAGTGAGTCGTGGGTCCCTGGAAACACCATATATTTT. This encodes CASSESWVPGNTIYF.

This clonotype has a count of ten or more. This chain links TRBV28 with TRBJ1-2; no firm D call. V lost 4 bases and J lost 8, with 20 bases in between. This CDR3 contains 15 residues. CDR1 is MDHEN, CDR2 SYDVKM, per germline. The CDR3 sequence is CASSSPRGLLGGYTF. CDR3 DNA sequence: TGTGCCAGCAGTTCCCCCCGGGGTTTGTTGGGCGGCTACACCTTC.